This TCR beta chain was profiled in a study of cytomegalovirus exposure and HLA in healthy donors. On this clone itself: Its specificity is not known.

PCR used 60 Vbeta primers and 13 Jbeta primers. The data were produced by immunoSEQ multiplex PCR, yet TCRdb's version contains in-frame clones alone and is incomplete. The sample lists about 83,000 clones; just under 75% were seen once. CDR3 length equals 14 residues. Germline lookup yields CDR1 GTSNPN and CDR2 SVGIG (reference sequence). V shed 0 bases and J 6 bases; nucleotides not matched to a gene: 7. Unrecorded immune exposure was likely among donors, who were nominally healthy when sampled. Findings of the study overall: Per a later analysis, 15,000 to 20,000 TCR beta sequences showed association with HLA alleles at 0.05 false discovery rate. The productive fraction for most TCR beta V segments was about 87% or about 30% in an earlier analysis. While the bulk of TCR sequences proved rare, some public TCRs turned up in many donors.

This receptor was identified in a man in his sixties in good health and CMV-seronegative. Input material: PBMCs. The chain recombines TRBV30 with TRBJ2-7; 8 nucleotides match TRBD1. CDR3 sequence (DNA): TGTGCCTGGAGTGTACTTGTGACAGGGGTCGAGCAGTACTTC. Translated: CAWSVLVTGVEQYF.